Listed below are T cell receptor beta chains from one sample, sequenced in a study of blood T cell repertoires in COVID-19. The method was immunoSEQ multiplex PCR; TCRdb's version includes in-frame clones alone and lacks a portion of them. The profile shows a few hundred thousand clones, 70% to 90% of them singletons. The sequenced sample was peripheral blood. Receptor source: a woman in her fifties or sixties with active or convalescent COVID-19. Each CDR3 is given with its conserved first and last residue. D genes are given only for firm matches. Expanded clones get a size class; other rows say once, few or many, or leave the size out.

abundance: .
d_gene: TRBD1
j_gene: TRBJ1-2
v_gene: TRBV4-2
CDR3nt: TGTGCCAGCAGCCGCACAGGGGGCGTTTCCTATGGCTACACCTTC
CDR3aa: CASSRTGGVSYGYTF

abundance: .
d_gene: TRBD1
j_gene: TRBJ2-7
v_gene: TRBV20-1
CDR3nt: TGCAGTGCTAGTACAGTGCAGGGGGACTCCTACGAGCAGTACTTC
CDR3aa: CSASTVQGDSYEQYF

abundance: .
d_gene: .
j_gene: TRBJ2-7
v_gene: TRBV12-5
CDR3nt: TGTGCTAGTGGTTTGTCGGGGAGGCGATCCTACGAGCAGTACTTC
CDR3aa: CASGLSGRRSYEQYF

abundance: .
d_gene: .
j_gene: TRBJ2-3
v_gene: TRBV3-1/TRBV3-2
CDR3nt: TGTGCCAGCAGACAAAGGGAGTGTATCACAGATACGCAGTATTTT
CDR3aa: CASRQRECITDTQYF

abundance: .
d_gene: TRBD2
j_gene: TRBJ2-1
v_gene: TRBV4-2
CDR3nt: TGTGCCAGCAGCCAAGTCACTAGCGGGGACTACAATGAGCAGTTCTTC
CDR3aa: CASSQVTSGDYNEQFF

abundance: .
d_gene: .
j_gene: TRBJ1-2
v_gene: TRBV19
CDR3nt: TGTGCCAGTAGAGTAAAGCACGAGAACTATGGCTACACCTTC
CDR3aa: CASRVKHENYGYTF

abundance: .
d_gene: .
j_gene: TRBJ1-1
v_gene: TRBV27
CDR3nt: TGTGCCAGCAGTAGTGGGAGGTCCACTGAAGCTTTCTTT
CDR3aa: CASSSGRSTEAFF

abundance: .
d_gene: TRBD2
j_gene: TRBJ2-7
v_gene: TRBV9
CDR3nt: TGTGCCAGCAGCGTAGCTGCTAGCGGGAGCTACGAGCAGTACTTC
CDR3aa: CASSVAASGSYEQYF

abundance: once
d_gene: .
j_gene: TRBJ2-5
v_gene: TRBV27
CDR3nt: TGTGCCAGCAGTTTTTCGACAACACAAGAGACCCAGTACTTC
CDR3aa: CASSFSTTQETQYF

abundance: .
d_gene: .
j_gene: TRBJ2-3
v_gene: TRBV5-8
CDR3nt: TGTGCCAGCAGCACTCCCGGCACAGATACGCAGTATTTT
CDR3aa: CASSTPGTDTQYF

abundance: few
d_gene: .
j_gene: TRBJ2-1
v_gene: TRBV6-5
CDR3nt: TGTGCCAGCAGGGCGGGGAGCTCCTACAATGAGCAGTTCTTC
CDR3aa: CASRAGSSYNEQFF

abundance: .
d_gene: .
j_gene: TRBJ1-2
v_gene: TRBV4-1
CDR3nt: TGCGCCAGCAGCCAGTCACGGGGGGCTCAGGGCTACACCTTC
CDR3aa: CASSQSRGAQGYTF

abundance: .
d_gene: .
j_gene: TRBJ1-3
v_gene: TRBV5-1
CDR3nt: TGCGCCAGCAGCCTCCAGGCACCAAGCTCTGGAAACACCATATATTTT
CDR3aa: CASSLQAPSSGNTIYF

abundance: .
d_gene: TRBD1
j_gene: TRBJ1-4
v_gene: TRBV28
CDR3nt: TGTGCCAGCAGCCTCACAGGGGGCAGGGAAAAACTGTTTTTT
CDR3aa: CASSLTGGREKLFF

abundance: .
d_gene: .
j_gene: TRBJ1-2
v_gene: TRBV7-2
CDR3nt: TGTGCCAGCAGCTGGGGCGGGGCTATGGAGGATGGCTACACCTTC
CDR3aa: CASSWGGAMEDGYTF

abundance: .
d_gene: TRBD2
j_gene: TRBJ2-1
v_gene: TRBV4-2
CDR3nt: TGTGCCAGCAGTCCACGGGGGACTAGCGGGTACAATGAGCAGTTCTTC
CDR3aa: CASSPRGTSGYNEQFF

abundance: .
d_gene: TRBD1
j_gene: TRBJ1-5
v_gene: TRBV18
CDR3nt: TGTGCCAGCTCCCCACCACCGGGACAGGAGGCTTTCAATCAGCCCCAGCATTTT
CDR3aa: CASSPPPGQEAFNQPQHF

abundance: .
d_gene: .
j_gene: TRBJ1-3
v_gene: TRBV6-1
CDR3nt: TGTGCCAGCAGTGACGGAGCGAACTCTGGAAACACCATATATTTT
CDR3aa: CASSDGANSGNTIYF

abundance: .
d_gene: TRBD1
j_gene: TRBJ1-2
v_gene: TRBV20-1
CDR3nt: TGCAGTGCGGTAAACAGGGGCGGCTACACCTTC
CDR3aa: CSAVNRGGYTF

abundance: .
d_gene: .
j_gene: TRBJ1-1
v_gene: TRBV21-1
CDR3nt: TGTGCCAGCAGCAAAGTAAGACCAGGGGGCGCCGGGACCACTGAAGCTTTCTTT
CDR3aa: CASSKVRPGGAGTTEAFF

abundance: .
d_gene: .
j_gene: TRBJ1-2
v_gene: TRBV6-5
CDR3nt: TGTGCCAGCAGTTACTTGGGAGACTATGGCTACACCTTC
CDR3aa: CASSYLGDYGYTF

abundance: .
d_gene: TRBD2
j_gene: TRBJ2-2
v_gene: TRBV7-6
CDR3nt: TGTGCCAGCAGCTGGACTAGCGGGGGGCGGAACACCGGGGAGCTGTTTTTT
CDR3aa: CASSWTSGGRNTGELFF

abundance: few
d_gene: .
j_gene: TRBJ2-7
v_gene: TRBV30
CDR3nt: TGTGCCTGGAGTGGACACCCGCTCTCCTACGAGCAGTACTTC
CDR3aa: CAWSGHPLSYEQYF

abundance: few
d_gene: .
j_gene: TRBJ2-3
v_gene: TRBV12-5
CDR3nt: TGTGCTAGTGGTTTCCCGGGGTCCGATACGCAGTATTTT
CDR3aa: CASGFPGSDTQYF

abundance: .
d_gene: TRBD1
j_gene: TRBJ1-2
v_gene: TRBV6-2/TRBV6-3
CDR3nt: TGTGCCAGCAGTGTTGGGACAGCGATAGACTACACCTTC
CDR3aa: CASSVGTAIDYTF

abundance: .
d_gene: .
j_gene: TRBJ2-7
v_gene: TRBV7-2
CDR3nt: TGTGCCAGCAGCTTAACAAAGAACTACGAGCAGTACTTC
CDR3aa: CASSLTKNYEQYF

abundance: few
d_gene: .
j_gene: TRBJ2-7
v_gene: TRBV29-1
CDR3nt: TGCAGCGTCGGACAGTCTTCCTACGAGCAGTACTTC
CDR3aa: CSVGQSSYEQYF

abundance: .
d_gene: .
j_gene: TRBJ2-3
v_gene: TRBV11-1
CDR3nt: TGTGCCAGCAGCTTTCAGGGCGCAGATACGCAGTATTTT
CDR3aa: CASSFQGADTQYF

abundance: .
d_gene: .
j_gene: TRBJ1-2
v_gene: TRBV24-1
CDR3nt: TGTGCCACCAGTGATTTCTTTTCTACGGGATACTATGGCTACACCTTC
CDR3aa: CATSDFFSTGYYGYTF

abundance: .
d_gene: .
j_gene: TRBJ1-2
v_gene: TRBV7-2
CDR3nt: TGTGCCAGCAGCTTAGAATTAGCAGGGGCCTATGGCTACACCTTC
CDR3aa: CASSLELAGAYGYTF

abundance: .
d_gene: .
j_gene: TRBJ1-6
v_gene: TRBV5-8
CDR3nt: TGTGCCAGCAGCTTGGCCGGGAAGACGGATAATTCACCCCTCCACTTT
CDR3aa: CASSLAGKTDNSPLHF

abundance: few
d_gene: .
j_gene: TRBJ1-1
v_gene: TRBV20-1
CDR3nt: TGCAGTGCTAGTTTCCCGGCTGAAGCTTTCTTT
CDR3aa: CSASFPAEAFF

abundance: .
d_gene: TRBD1
j_gene: TRBJ1-1
v_gene: TRBV5-4
CDR3nt: TGTGCCAGCAGCTTTGAACCCGACAGGGCGAAAACTGAAGCTTTCTTT
CDR3aa: CASSFEPDRAKTEAFF

abundance: .
d_gene: .
j_gene: TRBJ1-3
v_gene: TRBV19
CDR3nt: TGTGCCAGTCGGAAGGGGGTCTCTGGAAACACCATATATTTT
CDR3aa: CASRKGVSGNTIYF

abundance: .
d_gene: .
j_gene: TRBJ2-5
v_gene: TRBV5-1
CDR3nt: TGCGCCAGCAGCTTGGCCAGGGGTGAGACCCAGTACTTC
CDR3aa: CASSLARGETQYF

abundance: .
d_gene: .
j_gene: TRBJ1-3
v_gene: TRBV27
CDR3nt: TGTGCCAGCAGTTTTTCGCGCTCTGGAAACACCATATATTTT
CDR3aa: CASSFSRSGNTIYF

abundance: .
d_gene: TRBD2
j_gene: TRBJ2-3
v_gene: TRBV7-9
CDR3nt: TGTGCCAGCAGCCCGGGGACTAGCGGGAGGGGAGATACGCAGTATTTT
CDR3aa: CASSPGTSGRGDTQYF

abundance: .
d_gene: TRBD1
j_gene: TRBJ2-1
v_gene: TRBV2
CDR3nt: TGTGCCAGCATGGACACAGGGGGGACTTACAATGAGCAGTTCTTC
CDR3aa: CASMDTGGTYNEQFF

abundance: .
d_gene: .
j_gene: TRBJ1-1
v_gene: TRBV5-1
CDR3nt: TGCGCCAGCAGCTTAAGGGGAAACACTGAAGCTTTCTTT
CDR3aa: CASSLRGNTEAFF

abundance: .
d_gene: .
j_gene: TRBJ2-2
v_gene: TRBV5-4
CDR3nt: TGTGCCAGGAGTGCAGGGAACACCGGGGAGCTGTTTTTT
CDR3aa: CARSAGNTGELFF

abundance: .
d_gene: TRBD1
j_gene: TRBJ1-1
v_gene: TRBV20-1
CDR3nt: TGCAGTGCTAGTGGACAGGGGAACACTGAAGCTTTCTTT
CDR3aa: CSASGQGNTEAFF

abundance: .
d_gene: TRBD1
j_gene: TRBJ1-2
v_gene: TRBV7-9
CDR3nt: TGTGCCAGCAGCTTAACTACAGGGGGAGGCTACACCTTC
CDR3aa: CASSLTTGGGYTF

abundance: .
d_gene: .
j_gene: TRBJ1-4
v_gene: TRBV21-1
CDR3nt: TGTGCCAGCAGCAAAGAGCTTGGGGGGCAGGGGGCCACTAATGAAAAACTGTTTTTT
CDR3aa: CASSKELGGQGATNEKLFF

abundance: .
d_gene: .
j_gene: TRBJ1-2
v_gene: TRBV10-3
CDR3nt: TGTGCCATCAGTGATTACGACAGCCCTAACTATGGCTACACCTTC
CDR3aa: CAISDYDSPNYGYTF